Below are 11 T cell receptor beta chains sequenced from a single sample in a study of identical twins. TCRdb used MiXCR to reprocess the 5' RACE reads, holding one entry per CDR3 protein. Of about 1.7 million distinct CDR3 sequences listed, about 30% are singletons. The sequenced sample consisted of cord blood. The receptors originated from a newborn girl in good health.

This clonotype has only a few counts. This chain connects TRBV4-1 to TRBJ1-2, with D unresolved. Germline assignment: CDR1 MGHRA and CDR2 YSYEKL. With 1 base removed from V and 8 bases from J, the gap between germline ends came to 14 bases. The CDR3 sequence is 14 residues long. For the CDR3, the DNA is TGCGCCAGCAGCCAAGTCTCGGAGGCATGGGGCTACACCTTC. It yields the protein CASSQVSEAWGYTF.

CDR3 sequence: CASSQGRLAGDETQYF. The CDR3 bases are TGCGCCAGCAGCCAAGGTCGGCTCGCGGGAGATGAGACCCAGTACTTC. The genes are TRBV4-1 and TRBJ2-5, with 7 nucleotides matching TRBD2. Germline V CDR1 and CDR2: MGHRA, YSYEKL. Trimming at V came to 1 base and at J to 5 bases, leaving 10 bases not matched to a gene. This CDR3 spans 16 amino acids.

This clonotype was counted only a few times. V gene TRBV4-1 combines with J gene TRBJ2-4; the match to TRBD2 covers 8 bases. The CDR3 is 18 amino acids. CDR1 and CDR2 (germline): MGHRA, YSYEKL. With V trimmed by 9 bases and J by 3 bases, 19 bases remained unmatched. The CDR3 bases are TGCGCCAGTGGCCTTGACGGGGGGGCCCTGGGCGTCAAAAACATTCAGTACTTC. It is translated as CASGLDGGALGVKNIQYF.

This clonotype was found a few times. The chain recombines TRBV28 with TRBJ2-7; 7 nucleotides line up with TRBD2. The V gene end was trimmed by 7 bases and the J gene end by 2 bases; junction bases not matched to a gene: 8. CDR3 length: 14 residues. Looked up from germline, CDR1 is MDHEN and CDR2 is SYDVKM. The CDR3 protein is CASTMTGGTYEQYF. The CDR3 coding sequence is TGTGCCAGCACCATGACGGGGGGTACCTACGAGCAGTACTTC.

This chain connects TRBV28 to TRBJ1-3; 8 bases map to TRBD1. This CDR3 region has 16 residues. The trim removed 5 bases at V and 4 bases at J, leaving 10 bases unmatched. Germline CDR1 MDHEN, CDR2 SYDVKM. CDR3 amino acids: CASSPGTGPRGNTIYF. The CDR3 region has the DNA TGTGCCAGCAGTCCCGGGACAGGTCCTAGGGGAAACACCATATATTTT.

J is TRBJ1-4 and V is TRBV20-1; TRBD1 matches at 7 bases. J gave up 8 bases and V 0 bases, and 9 bases lay outside the gene matches. This CDR3 spans 15 amino acids. Germline V lookup: CDR1 DFQATT, CDR2 SNEGSKA (reference sequence). CDR3 sequence: CSARDLQGQKEKLFF. As DNA, the CDR3 is TGCAGTGCTAGAGATCTACAGGGGCAGAAGGAAAAACTGTTTTTT.

This sequence joins TRBV2 and TRBJ1-1, with D uncertain. Per the germline V gene, CDR1 is SNHLY and CDR2 is FYNNEI. The CDR3 runs to 13 residues. V shed 6 bases and J shed 5 bases, with 13 bases lying between them. CDR3 DNA sequence: TGTGCCAGCAGGTTGGGGATTTGGACTGAAGCTTTCTTT. Translating it yields CASRLGIWTEAFF.

This clonotype was counted only a few times. V is TRBV20-1 and J is TRBJ2-1; 10 bases are shared with TRBD2. The CDR3 runs to 14 residues. Germline CDR1 reads DFQATT; CDR2 reads SNEGSKA (reference sequence). The V segment lost 3 bases and the J segment 6 bases; nucleotides outside the gene matches: 5. CDR3 amino acids: CSASRVAGGNEQFF. The CDR3 DNA is TGCAGTGCTAGTAGGGTAGCGGGGGGCAATGAGCAGTTCTTC.

The sample holds a few counts of this clonotype. This sequence joins TRBV29-1 and TRBJ1-1; 7 nucleotides agree with TRBD1. Germline CDR1 is SQVTM and CDR2 is ANQGSEA. The V and J ends lost 7 bases and 1 base, in that order; junction bases with no gene match: 3. The length of the CDR3 is 12 residues. CDR3 coding DNA: TGCAGCGGCCGGACAGGGAACACTGAAGCTTTCTTT. Translated: CSGRTGNTEAFF.

This clonotype was seen a handful of times. V and J are TRBV12-3 or TRBV12-4 and TRBJ2-7, with 10 bases identical to TRBD2. J was trimmed by 0 bases and V by 4 bases; bases with no gene match: 6. The CDR3 covers 16 residues. This CDR3 reads CASSSHSGGLSYEQYF. For the CDR3, the DNA is TGTGCCAGCAGTTCCCATAGCGGGGGGCTCTCCTACGAGCAGTACTTC.

The gene calls are TRBV9 and TRBJ2-1, with 15 bases that match TRBD2. Germline CDR1 and CDR2: SGDLS and YYNGEE. J gave up 2 bases and V 3 bases, and 6 bases lay outside the gene matches. The CDR3 has 18 residues. The chain's CDR3 is CASSARTSGRDTYNEQFF. The CDR3 DNA reads as TGTGCCAGCAGCGCCCGGACTAGCGGGAGGGATACCTACAATGAGCAGTTCTTC.